The 11 T cell receptor beta chains listed next were all sequenced from one sample in a study of cytomegalovirus exposure and HLA in healthy donors. Primers for the PCR totalled 60 Vbeta and 13 Jbeta. The repertoire was sequenced with immunoSEQ multiplex PCR; TCRdb's copy has only in-frame clones and lacks some. Across about 150,000 clones, the top ten clones capture 1.5% to 2% of the sample. The sample was PBMCs. These receptors were obtained from a woman between 45 and 65 years old in good health and CMV-seronegative.

The chain joins TRBV4-3 to TRBJ2-2; 9 bases align to TRBD1. The V gene's germline CDR1 is LGHNA and CDR2 YSLEER. The V and J ends lost 0 bases and 5 bases, in that order; junction bases with no gene match: 1. The CDR3 spans 15 residues. The CDR3 DNA reads TGCGCCAGCAGCCAAGAGGACAGGGGAACCGGGGAGCTGTTTTTT. Translated, it gives CASSQEDRGTGELFF.

The CDR3 region has the DNA TGTGCCACCAAAACACCTAGGGGCCAGAGGGCTTTCTTT. It yields the protein CATKTPRGQRAFF. The chain joins TRBV19 to TRBJ1-1; the D gene is possibly TRBD1 (5 bases). Trimming removed 10 bases from V and 11 bases from J, with 23 bases in between. This CDR3 region has 13 residues. Germline lookup yields CDR1 LNHDA and CDR2 SQIVND (reference sequence).

The J gene is TRBJ1-3, the V gene TRBV19; D remains ambiguous. Trimming left V 0 bases short and J 0 bases short, with 9 bases between. The CDR3 has 16 residues. Germline values: CDR1 LNHDA, CDR2 SQIVND (reference sequence). CDR3 in DNA: TGTGCCAGTAGTATAGAGGCGGGGTTCTCTGGAAACACCATATATTTT. Translating it yields CASSIEAGFSGNTIYF.

The chain carries TRBV18 and TRBJ1-2; the D gene is possibly TRBD1 (6 bases). V gave up 2 bases and J gave up 4 bases, with 23 bases separating them. The length of the CDR3 is 18 residues. In germline, CDR1 is KGHSH, CDR2 LQKENI. DNA for the CDR3: TGTGCCAGCTCACCAGTTAGGACAGATCCAAACCCGGTCTATGGCTACACCTTC. Translation: CASSPVRTDPNPVYGYTF.

The V gene is TRBV6-6, the J gene TRBJ2-4, with a weak D call TRBD2 (5 bases). Looked up from germline, CDR1 is MNHNY and CDR2 is SVGAGI (reference sequence). The CDR3 runs 15 residues. V was clipped by 0 bases and J by 5 bases, with 11 bases between them. The CDR3 is CASSYSSGMENIQYF. The CDR3 DNA follows: TGTGCCAGCAGTTACTCATCGGGGATGGAAAACATTCAGTACTTC.

The CDR3 sequence is CASSLGGTATLYEQYF. The CDR3 bases are TGCGCCAGCAGCTTGGGAGGGACAGCGACCCTCTACGAGCAGTACTTC. The chain has TRBV5-1 and TRBJ2-7; 7 positions agree with TRBD1. Trimming took 0 bases from V and 3 from J; bases not matched to a gene: 9. Germline CDR1 and CDR2: SGHRS and YFSETQ. This CDR3 region has 16 residues.

V usage is TRBV5-4 and J usage is TRBJ1-1; tentatively, D is TRBD1 (5 bases). The CDR3 extends over 14 amino acids. The germline V and J ends were trimmed by 0 bases and 4 bases, with 10 bases remaining between them. Germline loops: CDR1 SGHNT, CDR2 YYREEE (reference sequence). The CDR3 region has the DNA TGTGCCAGCAGCTTGGACGCGGGGGTCACTGAAGCTTTCTTT. This gives the protein CASSLDAGVTEAFF.

This chain links TRBV28 with TRBJ2-1, with 9 nucleotides matching TRBD2. J lost 4 bases, V lost 3 bases, and 1 base had no gene match. This CDR3 spans 14 amino acids. Germline V gives CDR1 MDHEN, CDR2 SYDVKM. The CDR3 here is CASSLAGGYNEQFF. The CDR3 bases are TGTGCCAGCAGTTTGGCGGGAGGGTACAATGAGCAGTTCTTC.

V gene TRBV11-3 combines with J gene TRBJ1-3, with D perhaps matching TRBD1 (5 bases). V was shortened by 5 bases and J by 0 bases, with 11 bases between the two germline ends. Per the germline V gene, CDR1 is SGHNT and CDR2 is YENEEA. The CDR3 runs to 15 residues. In DNA, the CDR3 is TGTGCCAGCAGCGTCGGGGGGAGCTCTGGAAACACCATATATTTT. Protein: CASSVGGSSGNTIYF.

The CDR3 here is CASSYYREETEAFF. CDR3 DNA: TGTGCCAGCAGTTACTACAGGGAAGAGACTGAAGCTTTCTTT. The genes are TRBV6-6 and TRBJ1-1, with a weak D call TRBD1 (6 bases). The V gene's germline CDR1 is MNHNY and CDR2 SVGAGI (reference sequence). V lost 1 base and J lost 5, with 11 bases in between. The CDR3 length is 14 residues.

CDR3 region: CASSFGGQDYEQYF. The CDR3 DNA reads TGTGCCAGCAGCTTTGGGGGACAGGACTACGAGCAGTACTTC. This sequence joins TRBV5-4 and TRBJ2-7; 8 bases map to TRBD1. Germline CDR1 reads SGHNT; CDR2 reads YYREEE (reference sequence). CDR3 length equals 14 residues. V was pared by 2 bases and J by 3 bases, with 4 bases of the junction left unmatched.